This T cell receptor (beta chain) was captured by sequencing in a study of control samples from healthy donors and cancer patients. The CDR3 is made up of 17 amino acids. The germline V gene encodes CDR1 LNHDA and CDR2 SQIVND (reference sequence). Trimming removed 5 bases from V and 2 bases from J, with 22 bases in between. Sequenced by immunoSEQ multiplex PCR; TCRdb stores in-frame clones only, minus some. The top ten clones hold roughly 1.7% of a sample with roughly 150,000 clones, around 88% of them seen once. The rearrangement links TRBV19 to TRBJ2-7; D gene ambiguous. The clonotype was recovered from a man between 18 and 35 years old in good health. Sequencing was done on a sample of blood. The DNA for the CDR3 is TGTGCCAGTAGTGCTTCGCGGCTTGGGGTGGGTACCTACGAGCAGTACTTC. It codes for CASSASRLGVGTYEQYF.